This T cell receptor (beta chain) was sequenced during a study of beta chain features in type 1 diabetes. Findings of the study overall: The analysis here could not establish whether HLA type shapes TCRB rearrangement.

The trim removed 5 bases at V and 5 bases at J, leaving 9 bases unmatched. The CDR3 contains 15 residues. Germline assignment: CDR1 LNHDA and CDR2 SQIVND (reference sequence). The sequenced template was cDNA made from the entire isolated RNA. Some 3.6 million reads on average were seen across naive, central memory and regulatory T cell samples. Sequencing was performed with immunoSEQ multiplex PCR; in TCRdb, only in-frame clones are kept and a portion is missing. In the table there are hundreds of thousands of clones, 11% to 15% of which are singletons. Points on this clone: The antigen is not known.

This clonotype was sampled from a man younger than 40 in good health. Sequenced: central memory CD4+ T cells from blood. The rearrangement links TRBV19 to TRBJ1-1, with TRBD1 identical over 9 bases. Written as DNA, the CDR3 is TGTGCCAGTAGTGTCCTAACAGGGGGCGGGACTGAAGCTTTCTTT. This codes for CASSVLTGGGTEAFF. The variable domain in full, with the rest retrieved from reference TRBV19 and TRBJ1-1, is DGGITQSPKYLFRKEGQNVTLSCEQNLNHDAMYWYRQDPGQGLRLIYYSQIVNDFQKGDIAEGYSVSREKKESFPLTVTSAQKNPTAFYLCASSVLTGGGTEAFFGQGTRLTVV.